A selection of T cell receptor beta chains follows, all from one sample in a study of cytomegalovirus exposure and HLA in healthy donors. Here immunoSEQ multiplex PCR was the method, and the copy in TCRdb shows in-frame clones only, minus some. The profile shows more than 65,000 clones, over 70% of them singletons. Input material: PBMCs. The receptor source for this set is a man aged 40-55 years in good health and CMV-seronegative. CDR3s include the opening cysteine and the closing phenylalanine or tryptophan. A D gene is named only where the DNA matches it firmly. Not all rows give a size; the values are once, few, many and, for expanded clones, a class.

v_gene: TRBV6-5; abundance: NA; j_gene: TRBJ1-1; d_gene: TRBD1; CDR3nt: TGTGCCAGCAGTTACTCGTCGACAGGGGGAAACACTGAAGCTTTCTTT; CDR3aa: CASSYSSTGGNTEAFF
v_gene: TRBV2; abundance: NA; j_gene: TRBJ1-5; d_gene: NA; CDR3nt: TGTGCCAGCAGTGAAGCGAGACTCGGAAATCAGCCCCAGCATTTT; CDR3aa: CASSEARLGNQPQHF
v_gene: TRBV7-9; abundance: NA; j_gene: TRBJ2-7; d_gene: TRBD1; CDR3nt: TGTGCCAGCAGCTTCGACCGGGACAGGGGATCCTACGAGCAGTACTTC; CDR3aa: CASSFDRDRGSYEQYF
v_gene: TRBV19; abundance: NA; j_gene: TRBJ1-2; d_gene: NA; CDR3nt: TGTGCCAGTAGTATTTATCCCCGGGACACGCTCTATGGCTACACCTTC; CDR3aa: CASSIYPRDTLYGYTF
v_gene: TRBV29-1; abundance: NA; j_gene: TRBJ2-4; d_gene: NA; CDR3nt: TGCAGCGTTGAAGTACCACTAACTCAAAACATTCAGTACTTC; CDR3aa: CSVEVPLTQNIQYF
v_gene: TRBV29-1; abundance: NA; j_gene: TRBJ1-1; d_gene: NA; CDR3nt: TGCAGCGTTGCGGGATTCCCTCTCGGGATGAACACTGAAGCTTTCTTT; CDR3aa: CSVAGFPLGMNTEAFF
v_gene: TRBV6-4; abundance: NA; j_gene: TRBJ1-6; d_gene: TRBD1; CDR3nt: TGTGCCAGCAGTGACTCAGGGACAGCTAATTCACCCCTCCACTTT; CDR3aa: CASSDSGTANSPLHF
v_gene: TRBV27; abundance: NA; j_gene: TRBJ2-7; d_gene: NA; CDR3nt: TGTGCCAGCCCTCCCCCCTCCTACGAGCAGTACTTC; CDR3aa: CASPPPSYEQYF
v_gene: TRBV7-9; abundance: NA; j_gene: TRBJ2-5; d_gene: TRBD1; CDR3nt: TGTGCCAGCAGCTCCCCGGACAGGGACCAAGAGACCCAGTACTTC; CDR3aa: CASSSPDRDQETQYF
v_gene: TRBV5-1; abundance: NA; j_gene: TRBJ2-5; d_gene: NA; CDR3nt: TGCGCCAGCAGCCCCGACGGCGGGACCCAGTACTTC; CDR3aa: CASSPDGGTQYF
v_gene: TRBV28; abundance: NA; j_gene: TRBJ1-5; d_gene: NA; CDR3nt: TGTGCCAGCAGACTGGCGGGTCAGCCCCAGCATTTT; CDR3aa: CASRLAGQPQHF
v_gene: TRBV5-6; abundance: NA; j_gene: TRBJ2-5; d_gene: NA; CDR3nt: TGTGCCAGCAGCTTGAAGACTAGTCAAGAGACCCAGTACTTC; CDR3aa: CASSLKTSQETQYF
v_gene: TRBV14; abundance: NA; j_gene: TRBJ2-3; d_gene: NA; CDR3nt: TGTGCCAGCAGCCCCCTGAGGTATACAGATACGCAGTATTTT; CDR3aa: CASSPLRYTDTQYF
v_gene: TRBV4-2; abundance: NA; j_gene: TRBJ1-2; d_gene: TRBD1; CDR3nt: TGTGCCAGCAGCCAAGAATCTTTAGTACAGGGGTCCTATGGCTACACCTTC; CDR3aa: CASSQESLVQGSYGYTF
v_gene: TRBV9; abundance: once; j_gene: TRBJ2-7; d_gene: NA; CDR3nt: TGTGCCAGCAGCGTAGACGGCAGGGGTTACGAGCAGTACTTC; CDR3aa: CASSVDGRGYEQYF
v_gene: TRBV6-5; abundance: NA; j_gene: TRBJ2-7; d_gene: NA; CDR3nt: TGTGCCAGCAGTTATTGGGCGGGGATACATTACTACGAGCAGTACTTC; CDR3aa: CASSYWAGIHYYEQYF
v_gene: TRBV19; abundance: NA; j_gene: TRBJ2-3; d_gene: NA; CDR3nt: TGTGCCAGTAGGAAGCGGATCACAGATACGCAGTATTTT; CDR3aa: CASRKRITDTQYF
v_gene: TRBV6-5; abundance: few; j_gene: TRBJ2-7; d_gene: NA; CDR3nt: TGTGCCAGCAGTTACTCCGGACACCCTTCTGACGAGCAGTACTTC; CDR3aa: CASSYSGHPSDEQYF
v_gene: TRBV5-1; abundance: NA; j_gene: TRBJ1-2; d_gene: NA; CDR3nt: TGCGCCAGCAGCTTGGCCACGGAGTCAACCTATGGCTACACCTTC; CDR3aa: CASSLATESTYGYTF
v_gene: TRBV18; abundance: NA; j_gene: TRBJ2-7; d_gene: TRBD1; CDR3nt: TGTGCCAGCTCACTGGAGTACAGGGGAGTCTCCGAGCAGTACTTC; CDR3aa: CASSLEYRGVSEQYF
v_gene: TRBV10-2; abundance: NA; j_gene: TRBJ2-1; d_gene: TRBD2; CDR3nt: TGCGCCAGCAGGCAGACTAGCGGGGGGGCCGGTGAGCAGTTCTTC; CDR3aa: CASRQTSGGAGEQFF
v_gene: TRBV6-5; abundance: NA; j_gene: TRBJ1-3; d_gene: NA; CDR3nt: TGTGCCAGCAGAAGCACAGGGTCTGGAAACACCATATATTTT; CDR3aa: CASRSTGSGNTIYF
v_gene: TRBV6-1; abundance: once; j_gene: TRBJ2-7; d_gene: NA; CDR3nt: TGTGCCAGCAGAGGACCGGAGGGAGGCCGCGAGCAGTACTTC; CDR3aa: CASRGPEGGREQYF
v_gene: TRBV7-2; abundance: NA; j_gene: TRBJ2-7; d_gene: TRBD1; CDR3nt: TGTGCCAGCAGCCCCGCGGGACAGGGGAACTCCTACGAGCAGTACTTC; CDR3aa: CASSPAGQGNSYEQYF
v_gene: TRBV4-3; abundance: NA; j_gene: TRBJ2-5; d_gene: TRBD2; CDR3nt: TGCGCCAGCAGCCTGAACAGACTAGCGGGGGAGACCCAGTACTTC; CDR3aa: CASSLNRLAGETQYF
v_gene: TRBV29-1; abundance: NA; j_gene: TRBJ2-1; d_gene: TRBD2; CDR3nt: TGCAGCGTTGAAAAAGCGGGGGGGCCGAGTGAGCAGTTCTTC; CDR3aa: CSVEKAGGPSEQFF
v_gene: TRBV14; abundance: NA; j_gene: TRBJ1-2; d_gene: NA; CDR3nt: TGTGCCAGCAGCCAAGGAGGATACTATGGCTACACCTTC; CDR3aa: CASSQGGYYGYTF